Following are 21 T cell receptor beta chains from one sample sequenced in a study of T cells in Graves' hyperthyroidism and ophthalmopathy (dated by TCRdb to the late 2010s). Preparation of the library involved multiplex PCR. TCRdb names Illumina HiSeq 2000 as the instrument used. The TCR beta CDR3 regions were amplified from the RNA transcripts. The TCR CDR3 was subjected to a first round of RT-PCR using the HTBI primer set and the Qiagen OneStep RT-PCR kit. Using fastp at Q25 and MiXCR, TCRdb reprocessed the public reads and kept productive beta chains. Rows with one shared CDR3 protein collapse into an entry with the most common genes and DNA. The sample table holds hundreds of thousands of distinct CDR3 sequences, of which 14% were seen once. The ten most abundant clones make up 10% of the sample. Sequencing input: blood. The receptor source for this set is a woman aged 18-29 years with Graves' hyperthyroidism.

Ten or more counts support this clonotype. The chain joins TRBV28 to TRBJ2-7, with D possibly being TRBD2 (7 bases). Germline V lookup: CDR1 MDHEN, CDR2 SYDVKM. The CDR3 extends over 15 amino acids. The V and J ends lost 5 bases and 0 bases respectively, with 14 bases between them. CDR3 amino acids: CASSPRGASSYEQYF. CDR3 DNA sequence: TGTGCCAGCAGTCCTCGGGGGGCCAGCTCCTACGAGCAGTACTTC. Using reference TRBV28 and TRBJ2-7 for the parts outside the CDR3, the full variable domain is DVKVTQSSRYLVKRTGEKVFLECVQDMDHENMFWYRQDPGLGLRLIYFSYDVKMKEKGDIPEGYSVSREKKERFSLILESASTNQTSMYLCASSPRGASSYEQYFGPGTRLTVT.

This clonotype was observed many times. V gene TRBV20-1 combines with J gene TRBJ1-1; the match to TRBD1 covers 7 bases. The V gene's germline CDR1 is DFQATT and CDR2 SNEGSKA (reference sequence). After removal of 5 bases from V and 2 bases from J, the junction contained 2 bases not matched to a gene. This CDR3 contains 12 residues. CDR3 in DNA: TGCAGTGCTTGGGACAGAAACACTGAAGCTTTCTTT. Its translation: CSAWDRNTEAFF.

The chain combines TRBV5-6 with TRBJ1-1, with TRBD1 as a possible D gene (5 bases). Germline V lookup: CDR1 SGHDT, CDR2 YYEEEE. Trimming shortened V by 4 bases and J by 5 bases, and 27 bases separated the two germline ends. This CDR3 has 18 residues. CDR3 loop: CASSPGNWDGGRGTEAFF. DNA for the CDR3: TGTGCCAGCAGCCCGGGTAATTGGGACGGAGGAAGGGGAACTGAAGCTTTCTTT.

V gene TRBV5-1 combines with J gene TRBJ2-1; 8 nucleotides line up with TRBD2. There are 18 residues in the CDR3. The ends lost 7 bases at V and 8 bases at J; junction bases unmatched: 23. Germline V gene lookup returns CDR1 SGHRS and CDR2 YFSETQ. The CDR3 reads CASLPTPLSGSGRHEQFF. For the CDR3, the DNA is TGCGCCAGCCTACCAACCCCACTAAGCGGGAGCGGGAGACATGAGCAGTTCTTC.

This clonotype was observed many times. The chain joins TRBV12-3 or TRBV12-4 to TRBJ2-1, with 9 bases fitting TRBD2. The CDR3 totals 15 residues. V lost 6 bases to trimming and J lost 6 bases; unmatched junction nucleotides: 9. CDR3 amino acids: CASSPYGGRGNEQFF. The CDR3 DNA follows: TGTGCCAGCAGCCCTTACGGCGGGAGGGGCAATGAGCAGTTCTTC.

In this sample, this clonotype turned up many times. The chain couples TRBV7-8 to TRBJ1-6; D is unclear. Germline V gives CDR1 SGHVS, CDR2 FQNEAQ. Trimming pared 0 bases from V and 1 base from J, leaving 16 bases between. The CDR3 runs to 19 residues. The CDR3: CASSLAGVSLGSYNSPLHF. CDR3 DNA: TGTGCCAGCAGCTTAGCGGGCGTTAGTCTTGGTTCCTATAATTCACCCCTCCACTTT.

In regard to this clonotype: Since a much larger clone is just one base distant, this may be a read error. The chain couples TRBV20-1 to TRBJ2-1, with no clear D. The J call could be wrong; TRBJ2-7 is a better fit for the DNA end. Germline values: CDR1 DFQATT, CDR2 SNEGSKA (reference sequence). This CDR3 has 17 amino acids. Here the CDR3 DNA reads TGCAGTGCTAGAGGCGCGGCAAATCTTTTGTCCTACAATGAGCAGTACTTC. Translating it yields CSARGAANLLSYNEQYF.

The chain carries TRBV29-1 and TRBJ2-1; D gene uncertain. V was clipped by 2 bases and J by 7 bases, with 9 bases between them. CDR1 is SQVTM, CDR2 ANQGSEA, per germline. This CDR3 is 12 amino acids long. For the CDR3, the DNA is TGCAGCGTTGAACCTACGCTGAATGAGCAGTTCTTC. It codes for CSVEPTLNEQFF.

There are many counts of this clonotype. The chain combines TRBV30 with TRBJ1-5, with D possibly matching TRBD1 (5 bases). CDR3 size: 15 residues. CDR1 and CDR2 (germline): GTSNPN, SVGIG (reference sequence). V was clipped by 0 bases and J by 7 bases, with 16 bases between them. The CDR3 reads CAWSVSSGMSQPQHF. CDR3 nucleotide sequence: TGTGCCTGGAGTGTAAGTTCAGGGATGAGCCAGCCCCAGCATTTT.

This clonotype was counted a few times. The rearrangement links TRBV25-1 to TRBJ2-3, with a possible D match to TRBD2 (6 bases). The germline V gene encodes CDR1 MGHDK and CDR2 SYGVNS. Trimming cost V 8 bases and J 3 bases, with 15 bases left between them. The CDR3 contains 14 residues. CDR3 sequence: CASPSPGETDTQYF. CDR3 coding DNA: TGTGCCAGCCCCTCACCGGGGGAAACAGATACGCAGTATTTT.

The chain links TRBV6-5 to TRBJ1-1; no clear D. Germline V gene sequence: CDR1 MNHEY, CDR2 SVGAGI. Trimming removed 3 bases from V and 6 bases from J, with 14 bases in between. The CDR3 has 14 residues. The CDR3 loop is CASSYKGTAAEAFF. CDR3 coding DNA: TGTGCCAGCAGTTATAAGGGTACGGCGGCTGAAGCTTTCTTT.

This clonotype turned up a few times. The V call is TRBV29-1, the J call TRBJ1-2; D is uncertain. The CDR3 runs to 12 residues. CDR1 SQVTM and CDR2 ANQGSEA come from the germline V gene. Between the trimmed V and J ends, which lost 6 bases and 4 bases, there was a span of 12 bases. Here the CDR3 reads CSVSPASYGYTF. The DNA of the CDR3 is TGCAGCGTCTCACCGGCAAGCTATGGCTACACCTTC.

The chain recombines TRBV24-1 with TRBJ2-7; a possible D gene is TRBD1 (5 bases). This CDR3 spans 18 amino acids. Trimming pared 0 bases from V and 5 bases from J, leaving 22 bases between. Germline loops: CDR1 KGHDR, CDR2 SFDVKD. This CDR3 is CATSDLQRKGPAPHEQYF. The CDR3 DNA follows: TGTGCCACCAGTGATTTGCAGCGCAAGGGGCCCGCACCCCACGAGCAGTACTTC.

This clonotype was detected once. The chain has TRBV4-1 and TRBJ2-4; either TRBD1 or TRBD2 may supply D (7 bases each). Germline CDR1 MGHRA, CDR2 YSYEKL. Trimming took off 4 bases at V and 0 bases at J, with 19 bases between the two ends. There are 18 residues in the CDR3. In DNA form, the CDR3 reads TGCGCCAGCAGCCCCCAATTCAGGGGGGGACTAGCCAAAAACATTCAGTACTTC. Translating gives CASSPQFRGGLAKNIQYF.

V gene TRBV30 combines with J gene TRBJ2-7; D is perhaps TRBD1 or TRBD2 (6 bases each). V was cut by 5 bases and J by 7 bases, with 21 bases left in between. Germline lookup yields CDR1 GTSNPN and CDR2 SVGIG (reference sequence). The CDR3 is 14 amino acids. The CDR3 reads CAWARSGALGEQYF. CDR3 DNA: TGTGCCTGGGCCCGATCGGGGGCGCTGGGGGAGCAGTACTTC.

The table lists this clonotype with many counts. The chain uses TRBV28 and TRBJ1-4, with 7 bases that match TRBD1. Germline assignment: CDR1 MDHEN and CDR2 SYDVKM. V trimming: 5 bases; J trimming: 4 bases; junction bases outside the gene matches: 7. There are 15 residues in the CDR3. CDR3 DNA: TGTGCCAGCAGTAGGAGGGACAGAATTAATGAAAAACTGTTTTTT. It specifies CASSRRDRINEKLFF.

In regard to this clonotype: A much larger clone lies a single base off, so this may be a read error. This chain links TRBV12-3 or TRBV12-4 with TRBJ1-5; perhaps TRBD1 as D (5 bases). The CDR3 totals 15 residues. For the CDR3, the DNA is TGTGTCAGCAGAGAAGAGGGGTTGGGCAATCAGCCCCAGCATTTT. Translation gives CVSREEGLGNQPQHF.

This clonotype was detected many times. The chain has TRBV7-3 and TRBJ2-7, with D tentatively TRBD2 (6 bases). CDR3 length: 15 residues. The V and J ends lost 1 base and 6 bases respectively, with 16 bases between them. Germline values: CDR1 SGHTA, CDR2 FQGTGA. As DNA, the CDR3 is TGTGCCAGCAGCTTAAGCGCCGCGGGGTTAGGCGAGCAGTACTTC. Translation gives CASSLSAAGLGEQYF.

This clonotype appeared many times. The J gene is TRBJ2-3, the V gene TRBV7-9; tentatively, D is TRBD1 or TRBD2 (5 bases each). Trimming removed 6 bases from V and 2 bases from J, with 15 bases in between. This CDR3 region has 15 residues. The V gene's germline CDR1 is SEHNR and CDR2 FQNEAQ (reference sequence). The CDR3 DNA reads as TGTGCCAGCAGTCTGGGGGACCCGTCCACAGATACGCAGTATTTT. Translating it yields CASSLGDPSTDTQYF.

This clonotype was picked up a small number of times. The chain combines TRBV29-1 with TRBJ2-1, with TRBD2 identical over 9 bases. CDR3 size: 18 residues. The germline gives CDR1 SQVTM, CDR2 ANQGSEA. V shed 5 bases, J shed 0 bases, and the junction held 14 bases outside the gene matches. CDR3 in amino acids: CSVSFGLAGLSSYNEQFF. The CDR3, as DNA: TGCAGCGTTTCTTTTGGGCTAGCGGGACTGAGCTCCTACAATGAGCAGTTCTTC.

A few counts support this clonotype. CDR3 coding DNA: TGTGCCAGCAGCTTATTCCTAGAACACAATGAGCAGTTCTTC. It codes for CASSLFLEHNEQFF. The J gene is TRBJ2-1, the V gene TRBV7-9; no reliable D call. V was cut by 2 bases and J by 5 bases, with 10 bases left in between. This CDR3 contains 14 residues. Germline CDR1 reads SEHNR; CDR2 reads FQNEAQ (reference sequence).